The T cell receptor beta chain under discussion was sequenced for a study of shared clonotypes between healthy human individuals. The length of the CDR3 is 16 residues. Germline lookup yields CDR1 SGDLS and CDR2 YYNGEE. The V gene end was trimmed by 0 bases and the J gene end by 6 bases; junction bases not matched to a gene: 5. Whole-study results and caveats: Clonotype sharing among the donors was expected to vary with sequencing depth. Researchers found naive subsets generally carried larger estimated richness than memory subsets.

Terminally differentiated effector memory CD45RA+ cells were left out of the naive CD8 fraction, which was CD45RO-negative and positively selected for CCR7. The study drew all its donors from Caucasian adults living in Nashville, Tennessee. As regards this clone: Its cognate antigen is unknown.

Using about 190 ng DNA, about 29,000 T cell genomes, the sorted-subset replicate PCRs were run. Here immunoSEQ multiplex PCR was the method, and the copy in TCRdb shows in-frame clones only, minus some. The data show nearly 2 million clones, about 95% seen once. The clonotype comes from a man aged 18 to 29 in good health. This chain uses TRBV9 with TRBJ2-1, with 11 bases that match TRBD2. The sequencing sample was made of naive CD8+ T cells sorted from blood. This CDR3 is CASSVGFSGGANEQFF. DNA of the CDR3: TGTGCCAGCAGCGTAGGATTTAGCGGGGGGGCCAATGAGCAGTTCTTC.